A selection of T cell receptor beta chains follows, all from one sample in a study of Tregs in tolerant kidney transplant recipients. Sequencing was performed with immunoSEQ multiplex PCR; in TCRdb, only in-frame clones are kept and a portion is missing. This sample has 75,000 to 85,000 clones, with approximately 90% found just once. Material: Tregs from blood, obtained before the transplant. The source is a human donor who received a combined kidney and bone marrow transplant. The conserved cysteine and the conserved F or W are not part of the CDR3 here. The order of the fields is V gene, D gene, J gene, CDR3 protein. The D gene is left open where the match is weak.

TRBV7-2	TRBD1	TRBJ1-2	ASSRGQGVIFSGYT
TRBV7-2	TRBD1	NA	ASSPRQGPYEQY
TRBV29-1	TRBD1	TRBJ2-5	SVTLRQGTWVGETQY
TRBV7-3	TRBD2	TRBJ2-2	ASSSRGGGGELF
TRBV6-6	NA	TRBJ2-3	ASSSTLRTDTQY
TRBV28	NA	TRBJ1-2	ASSFGGRVGYT
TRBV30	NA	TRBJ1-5	AWSALSNQPQH
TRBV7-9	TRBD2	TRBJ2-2	ASSLVASGTNTGELF
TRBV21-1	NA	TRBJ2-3	ASSKARLAATPGTDTQY
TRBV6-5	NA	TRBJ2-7	ASSYSSQSYEQY
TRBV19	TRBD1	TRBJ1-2	ASKPGQMSRGYT
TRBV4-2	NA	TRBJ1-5	ASSQDSGSQPQH
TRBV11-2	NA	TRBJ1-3	ASSLPVTGNTIY
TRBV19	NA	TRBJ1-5	ASSPPQLGGNQPQH
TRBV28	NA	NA	ASSFEYYETTYEQY
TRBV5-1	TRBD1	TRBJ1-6	ASSKIPGQGGSDSPLH
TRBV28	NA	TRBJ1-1	ASSLFAGYSTEAF
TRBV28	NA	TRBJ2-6	ASRRGGGANVLT
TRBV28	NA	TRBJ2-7	ASRAKGEQY
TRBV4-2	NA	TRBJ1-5	ASSQVSKDNQPQH
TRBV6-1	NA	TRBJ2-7	ASSESGGPYEQY
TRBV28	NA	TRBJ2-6	ASRSSGANVLT
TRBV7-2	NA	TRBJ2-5	ASSSPLMETQY
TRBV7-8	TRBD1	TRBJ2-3	ASHNGQGAGSDTQY
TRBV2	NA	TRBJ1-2	ASSEALLQYGYT
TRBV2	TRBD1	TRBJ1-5	ASTVGQVSNQPQH
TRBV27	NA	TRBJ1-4	ASSRNREGEKLF
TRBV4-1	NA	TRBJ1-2	ASSQDPRVDAYGYT
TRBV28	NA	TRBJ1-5	ASSPPASINQPQH
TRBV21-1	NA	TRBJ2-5	ASSKRSRGQETQY
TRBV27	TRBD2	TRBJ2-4	ASSVSGIGNIQY
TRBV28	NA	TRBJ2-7	ASSSSMTGYEQY
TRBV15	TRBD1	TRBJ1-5	ATSRGTVGTQPQH
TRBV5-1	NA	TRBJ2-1	ASSLAAGSVEQF
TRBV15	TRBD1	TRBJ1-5	ATSSGQGYNQPQH
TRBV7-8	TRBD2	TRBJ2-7	ASSLRGLAGTRPSYEQY
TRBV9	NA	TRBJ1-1	ASSEGVLNTEAF
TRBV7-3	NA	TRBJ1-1	ASSFAENTEAF
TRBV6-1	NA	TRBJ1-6	ASSGRRQNDSPLH
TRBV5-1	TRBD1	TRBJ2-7	ASSLGGTGLYEQY
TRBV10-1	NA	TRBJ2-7	ASSEGVGPYEQY
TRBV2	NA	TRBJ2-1	ASSNRETYNEQF
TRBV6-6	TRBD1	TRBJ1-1	ASSTAGTGTTEAF
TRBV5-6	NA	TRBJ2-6	ASNDQSQSRANVLT
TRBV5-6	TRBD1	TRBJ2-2	ASSRDRGSGELF
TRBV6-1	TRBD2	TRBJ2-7	ASSDYTSGYIYEQY